One T cell receptor (beta chain) is described in this entry. Its antigen remains unknown. This sample was included in a study of shared clonotypes between healthy human individuals. Study-wide points: Although depth was large, rarefaction showed that sequencing of the sorted subsets was incomplete. The four-donor shared clonotypes exceeded non-shared clonotypes in generation probability, with non-shared ones scoring lower.

The CDR3 is 15 residues long. In germline, CDR1 is SGHRS, CDR2 YFSETQ. Trimming removed 3 bases at V and 0 bases at J, with 10 bases between. Clones were sequenced by immunoSEQ multiplex PCR, and TCRdb holds only the in-frame ones, with some missing. The sample gives under 2.5 million clones, roughly 90% of which show up once; 0.3% to 0.45% is in the top ten. This rearrangement joins TRBV5-1 to TRBJ2-1; unclear D gene. The TCR originated in a man aged 18 to 30 in good health. Some clones in this sample may be carry-over from other donors' samples. The material sequenced was naive CD4+ T cells from PBMCs. Subset in this sample: CD45RA+ positively selected. Written as DNA, the CDR3 is TGCGCCAGCAGCTCGGTAGTAAGCTCCTACAATGAGCAGTTCTTC. Amino acid sequence: CASSSVVSSYNEQFF.